This T cell receptor beta chain was captured by sequencing in a study of T cell responses to AZD1222 COVID-19 vaccine. In regard to this clone: Its specificity is unknown.

Data came from immunoSEQ multiplex PCR; TCRdb stores just in-frame clones and leaves some out. This sample yields 95,000 to 150,000 clones, of which more than 75% are seen a single time; around 9.3% belongs to the top ten. Whole-study findings and limits: White British people made up most donors, females outnumbered males, and clonal diversity was possibly underestimated. AZD1222 recipients seropositive at baseline numbered only 5 to 7.

CDR3 length: 16 amino acids. Germline V gene lookup returns CDR1 SEHNR and CDR2 FQNEAQ (reference sequence). The ends were cut back, 5 bases at V and 1 base at J, with 15 bases in the middle. The chain joins TRBV7-9 to TRBJ2-4; D may match TRBD1 or TRBD2 (5 bases each). The sample consisted of peripheral blood, taken on day 0 of AZD1222 vaccination. The clonotype comes from an adult in good health. CDR3 nucleotides: TGTGCCAGCAGCGACTGGGACCGAGGGGCCAAAAACATTCAGTACTTC. It encodes CASSDWDRGAKNIQYF.